This TCR beta chain was obtained from a study of blood T cell repertoires in COVID-19. The wider study: PBMCs, B-cell-depleted T cells, or T cells were the source of the cDNA or gDNA that made up the material.

Here immunoSEQ multiplex PCR was the method, and the copy in TCRdb shows in-frame clones only, minus some. The sample holds hundreds of thousands of clones; around 84% are singletons and the top ten take less than 8%. Germline V gene data show CDR1 as SGHRS and CDR2 as YFSETQ. CDR3 size: 16 residues. The V segment lost 1 base and the J segment 4 bases; nucleotides outside the gene matches: 6. Enrollees, roughly 18 to 90 years old, lived in 24 US areas. Cohort assignment relied on participant-reported clinical history. Sequencing used PBMCs or T cells enriched from blood (not recorded which). The TCR comes from a woman aged 40 to 50 with acute COVID-19. The J gene is TRBJ1-5, the V gene TRBV5-1, with 9 nucleotides matching TRBD1. CDR3 loop: CASSLRSGQGNQPQHF. The DNA of the CDR3 is TGCGCCAGCAGCTTGAGGTCAGGACAGGGGAATCAGCCCCAGCATTTT.